Listed below are T cell receptor beta chains from one sample, sequenced in a study of T cells in Graves' hyperthyroidism and ophthalmopathy. Using its own MiXCR run on the multiplex PCR reads, TCRdb lists one record per CDR3 protein. The table lists hundreds of thousands of distinct CDR3 sequences, roughly 50% of them singletons, with roughly 8.2% in the top ten. The sequencing sample was made of peripheral blood or thyroid tissue (not recorded which). All receptors come from a young woman with Graves' hyperthyroidism. CDR3s include the opening cysteine and the closing phenylalanine or tryptophan. The order of the fields is D gene, V gene, clone size, J gene, CDR3 DNA, CDR3 protein. A D gene is named only where the DNA matches it firmly. Not every row has a clone size; where given, it reads once, few, many or a size class.

d_call: NA
v_call: TRBV9
clone_size: once
j_call: TRBJ2-7
cdr3_nt: TGTGCCAGCAGTTACGGGCCGGGACCAAACTACGAGCAGTACTTC
cdr3_aa: CASSYGPGPNYEQYF

d_call: NA
v_call: TRBV2
clone_size: once
j_call: TRBJ2-2
cdr3_nt: TGCGCCAGCAGCTCCCCCTCTTTGGCGGGTACCACCCCCACCGGGGAGCTGTTTTTT
cdr3_aa: CASSSPSLAGTTPTGELFF

d_call: TRBD1
v_call: TRBV29-1
clone_size: NA
j_call: TRBJ1-2
cdr3_nt: TGCAGCCGCGACAGGGCTGGCTATGGCTACACCTTC
cdr3_aa: CSRDRAGYGYTF

d_call: NA
v_call: TRBV6-6
clone_size: few
j_call: TRBJ2-7
cdr3_nt: TGTGCCAGCAGTTACTCGAGGATCTACGAGCAGTACTTC
cdr3_aa: CASSYSRIYEQYF

d_call: NA
v_call: TRBV29-1
clone_size: many
j_call: TRBJ1-2
cdr3_nt: TGCAGCGTTGATCCTGAGGGCCCTAACTATGGCTACACCTTC
cdr3_aa: CSVDPEGPNYGYTF

d_call: TRBD1
v_call: TRBV2
clone_size: once
j_call: TRBJ2-5
cdr3_nt: TGTGCCAGCAGCGTACCGGGACAGGGTGATGAGACCCAGTACTTC
cdr3_aa: CASSVPGQGDETQYF

d_call: NA
v_call: TRBV20-1
clone_size: few
j_call: TRBJ1-5
cdr3_nt: TGCAGTGCTAGAGGGACATTTAGCAATCAGCCCCAGCATTTT
cdr3_aa: CSARGTFSNQPQHF

d_call: TRBD2
v_call: TRBV2
clone_size: NA
j_call: TRBJ2-5
cdr3_nt: TGTGCCAGCAGTGAAGTGCTAGCGGGAGGGGGAGAGACCCAGTACTTC
cdr3_aa: CASSEVLAGGGETQYF

d_call: TRBD1
v_call: TRBV11-2
clone_size: NA
j_call: TRBJ1-4
cdr3_nt: TGTGCCAGCAGCGGACACCCGGGACAGGAAGTTTTT
cdr3_aa: CASSGHPGQEVF

d_call: NA
v_call: TRBV7-9
clone_size: few
j_call: TRBJ1-2
cdr3_nt: TGTGCCAGCGCGGGGTGGCAGTTTAACTATGGCTACACCTTC
cdr3_aa: CASAGWQFNYGYTF

d_call: TRBD2
v_call: TRBV20-1
clone_size: NA
j_call: TRBJ2-5
cdr3_nt: TGCAGTGCCGCTAGCGGGAGGATCCAAGAGACCCAGTACTTC
cdr3_aa: CSAASGRIQETQYF

d_call: NA
v_call: TRBV2
clone_size: once
j_call: TRBJ2-7
cdr3_nt: TGTGCCAGCACCCGACTGGGCGAGCAGTACTTC
cdr3_aa: CASTRLGEQYF

d_call: TRBD1
v_call: TRBV20-1
clone_size: once
j_call: TRBJ1-2
cdr3_nt: TGCAGTGCTAATACAGGGGGCCCTGCTAACTATGGCTACACCTTC
cdr3_aa: CSANTGGPANYGYTF

d_call: TRBD2
v_call: TRBV25-1
clone_size: NA
j_call: TRBJ2-5
cdr3_nt: TGTGCCAGCAGTGAAGGGACTAGCGGGAGCATCGAGACCCAGTACTTC
cdr3_aa: CASSEGTSGSIETQYF

d_call: NA
v_call: TRBV7-9
clone_size: many
j_call: TRBJ1-6
cdr3_nt: TGTGCCAGCAGCTTAGTAGGCTGGGATTCACCCCTCCACTTT
cdr3_aa: CASSLVGWDSPLHF

d_call: NA
v_call: TRBV24-1
clone_size: NA
j_call: TRBJ2-7
cdr3_nt: TGTGCCACCAGTGATCCAGGGGGGTTTGGCGAGCAGTACTTC
cdr3_aa: CATSDPGGFGEQYF

d_call: NA
v_call: TRBV10-3
clone_size: once
j_call: TRBJ1-6
cdr3_nt: TGTGCCATCAGTGATCCGGGACGCAGTTTGGCCCTCCACTTT
cdr3_aa: CAISDPGRSLALHF

d_call: TRBD1
v_call: TRBV2
clone_size: NA
j_call: TRBJ1-5
cdr3_nt: TGTGCCAGCAGGGACAGGGTGTGGCAGCCCCAGCATTTT
cdr3_aa: CASRDRVWQPQHF

d_call: NA
v_call: TRBV2
clone_size: NA
j_call: TRBJ1-1
cdr3_nt: TGTGCCAGCAGTTTAGGACAGACCTTTGGTCGAACTGAAGCTTTCTTT
cdr3_aa: CASSLGQTFGRTEAFF

d_call: NA
v_call: TRBV13
clone_size: few
j_call: TRBJ1-1
cdr3_nt: TGTGCCAGCAGCTTAGATACGGCAGGGGATGTGGACTTT
cdr3_aa: CASSLDTAGDVDF